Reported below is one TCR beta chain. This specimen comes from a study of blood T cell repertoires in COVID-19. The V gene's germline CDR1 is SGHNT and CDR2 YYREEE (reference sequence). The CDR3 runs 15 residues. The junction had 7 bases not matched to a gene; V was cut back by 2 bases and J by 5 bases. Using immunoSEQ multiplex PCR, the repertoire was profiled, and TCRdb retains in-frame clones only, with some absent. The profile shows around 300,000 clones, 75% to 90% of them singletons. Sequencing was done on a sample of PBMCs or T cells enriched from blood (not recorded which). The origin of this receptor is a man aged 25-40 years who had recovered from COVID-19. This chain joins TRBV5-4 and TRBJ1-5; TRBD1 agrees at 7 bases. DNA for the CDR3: TGTGCCAGCAGCTTCGGGGGAACAGGGGATCAGCCCCAGCATTTT. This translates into CASSFGGTGDQPQHF.